Following are 11 T cell receptor beta chains from one sample sequenced in a study of control samples from healthy donors and cancer patients. Sequencing was performed with immunoSEQ multiplex PCR; in TCRdb, only in-frame clones are kept and a portion is missing. This sample yields 100,000 to 150,000 clones, of which over 75% are seen a single time; around 2.5% belongs to the top ten. The sample comprised blood. The receptors shown here come from a man between 18 and 35 years old in good health.

This clone has a single count. The rearrangement joins TRBV18 to TRBJ1-2, with TRBD1 matching 7 bases. In germline, CDR1 is KGHSH, CDR2 LQKENI. Trimming took 6 bases from V and 4 from J; bases not matched to a gene: 14. This CDR3 is built from 16 residues. The CDR3: CASSLQATGVSYGYTF. CDR3 nucleotide sequence: TGTGCCAGCTCGCTACAAGCCACAGGGGTGAGCTATGGCTACACCTTC.

CDR3 DNA sequence: TGTGCCAGCTCACGCGGGGCAAACACCGGGGAGCTGTTTTTT. Translation: CASSRGANTGELFF. V gene TRBV6-4 combines with J gene TRBJ2-2, with TRBD2 as a possible D gene (6 bases). V lost 8 bases and J lost 2, with 12 bases in between. The CDR3 contains 14 residues. The germline V gene has CDR1 MRHNA and CDR2 SNTAGT.

The chain has TRBV3-1 (or the pseudogene TRBV3-2) and TRBJ2-7, with D possibly TRBD2 on 5 matching bases. CDR1 LGHDT and CDR2 YNNKEL come from the germline V gene (reference sequence). This CDR3 spans 14 amino acids. Trimming took off 1 base at V and 2 bases at J, with 9 bases between the two ends. The CDR3 DNA sequence: TGTGCCAGCAGCCAAGTCCAGGAGGCCTACGAGCAGTACTTC. Residues: CASSQVQEAYEQYF.

CDR3 nucleotide sequence: TGTGCCAGTAGTATAGTACGAAATAGCAATCAGCCCCAGCATTTT. Amino acids: CASSIVRNSNQPQHF. The chain couples TRBV19 to TRBJ1-5; D uncertain. The CDR3 has 15 residues. The V and J ends lost 1 base and 0 bases respectively, with 7 bases between them. CDR1 is LNHDA and CDR2 is SQIVND in the germline V gene (reference sequence).

V is TRBV19 and J is TRBJ1-2; TRBD1 matches at 8 bases. With V trimmed by 6 bases and J by 8 bases, 11 bases remained unmatched. Germline V gene data show CDR1 as LNHDA and CDR2 as SQIVND (reference sequence). The CDR3 is 14 residues long. The CDR3 DNA is TGTGCCAGTAGAACTAAACAGGGGGTTGGCGGCTACACCTTC. Translating gives CASRTKQGVGGYTF.

This sequence joins TRBV9 and TRBJ2-2, with D perhaps given as TRBD1 or TRBD2 (7 bases each). The CDR3 is 17 amino acids. Between the trimmed V and J ends, which lost 4 bases and 4 bases, there was a span of 20 bases. Germline assignment: CDR1 SGDLS and CDR2 YYNGEE. In DNA, the CDR3 is TGTGCCAGCAGCACCCCAGGGGGGGCCCCGAGCACCGGGGAGCTGTTTTTT. Amino acid sequence: CASSTPGGAPSTGELFF.

The chain has TRBV18 and TRBJ1-6, with TRBD1 matching over 11 bases. CDR3 length: 17 amino acids. The germline gives CDR1 KGHSH, CDR2 LQKENI. Unmatched junction bases numbered 7, after V lost 2 bases and J lost 7 bases. CDR3 sequence reads: CASSPIGQGAPNSPLHF. CDR3 sequence (DNA): TGTGCCAGCTCACCAATCGGACAGGGGGCGCCGAATTCACCCCTCCACTTT.

This clone was picked up one time. This chain joins TRBV4-3 and TRBJ2-4, with 9 bases that match TRBD1. Germline CDR1 is LGHNA and CDR2 is YSLEER. V gave up 3 bases and J gave up 6 bases; unmatched junction bases: 0. The CDR3 extends over 13 amino acids. The CDR3 coding sequence is TGCGCCAGCAGCCAGACAGGGGGAAACATTCAGTACTTC. This codes for CASSQTGGNIQYF.

This clone was recorded once. CDR3 DNA sequence: TGTGCCAGCAGCAAGGACAGGGGGCTGGCCGGGGAGCTGTTTTTT. As protein: CASSKDRGLAGELFF. The V gene is TRBV3-1 (or the pseudogene TRBV3-2), the J gene TRBJ2-2; 11 bases agree with TRBD1. This CDR3 region has 15 residues. The V gene end was trimmed by 5 bases and the J gene end by 6 bases; junction bases not matched to a gene: 5. The germline V gene encodes CDR1 LGHDT and CDR2 YNNKEL (reference sequence).

J is TRBJ2-3 and V is TRBV3-1 (or the pseudogene TRBV3-2), with 7 bases that match TRBD2. Germline assignment: CDR1 LGHDT and CDR2 YNNKEL (reference sequence). V was clipped by 4 bases and J by 2 bases; unmatched bases: 12. CDR3 length equals 17 residues. CDR3 in amino acids: CASSRQPSGDHTDTQYF. The CDR3 coding sequence is TGTGCCAGCAGCCGACAACCCAGCGGGGACCACACAGATACGCAGTATTTT.

The chain is built from TRBV5-1 and TRBJ2-3; 10 nucleotides agree with TRBD2. The length of the CDR3 is 16 residues. Germline V CDR1 and CDR2: SGHRS, YFSETQ. After removal of 4 bases from V and 1 base from J, the junction contained 6 bases not matched to a gene. The CDR3: CASSARGTSGTDTQYF. CDR3 bases: TGCGCCAGCAGCGCGAGGGGGACTAGCGGCACAGATACGCAGTATTTT.